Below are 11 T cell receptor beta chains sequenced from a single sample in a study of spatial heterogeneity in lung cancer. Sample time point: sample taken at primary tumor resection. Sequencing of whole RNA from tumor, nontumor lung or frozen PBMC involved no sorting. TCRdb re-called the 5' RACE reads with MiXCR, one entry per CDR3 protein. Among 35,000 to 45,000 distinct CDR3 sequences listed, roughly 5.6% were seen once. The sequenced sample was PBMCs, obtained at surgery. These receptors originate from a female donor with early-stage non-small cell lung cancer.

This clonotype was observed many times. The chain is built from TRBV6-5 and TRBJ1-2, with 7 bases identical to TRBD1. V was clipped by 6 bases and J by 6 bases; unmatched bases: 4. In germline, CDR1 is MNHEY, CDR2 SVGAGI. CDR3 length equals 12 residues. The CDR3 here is CASRQGRDGYTF. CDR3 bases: TGTGCCAGCAGACAGGGGAGGGATGGCTACACCTTC.

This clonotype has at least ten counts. CDR3 amino acids: CASSLVGQTYNEQFF. The CDR3, as DNA: TGCGCCAGCAGCTTGGTTGGACAGACCTACAATGAGCAGTTCTTC. The rearrangement links TRBV5-1 to TRBJ2-1; maybe TRBD1 (6 bases). This CDR3 has 15 amino acids. CDR1 is SGHRS, CDR2 YFSETQ, per germline. The germline V and J ends were trimmed by 0 bases and 2 bases, with 9 bases remaining between them.

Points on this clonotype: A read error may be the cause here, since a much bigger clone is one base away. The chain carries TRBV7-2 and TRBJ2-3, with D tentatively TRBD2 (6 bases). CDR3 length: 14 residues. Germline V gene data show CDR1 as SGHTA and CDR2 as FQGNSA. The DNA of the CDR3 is TGTGCCAGCAGCTTAGTATCCGGGGGAGATACGCAGTGTTTT. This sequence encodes CASSLVSGGDTQCF.

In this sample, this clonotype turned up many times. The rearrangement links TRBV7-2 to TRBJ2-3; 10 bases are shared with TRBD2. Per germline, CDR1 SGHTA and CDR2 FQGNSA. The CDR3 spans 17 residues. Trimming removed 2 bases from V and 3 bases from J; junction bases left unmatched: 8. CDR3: CASSLMASGGGTDTQYF. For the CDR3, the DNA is TGTGCCAGCAGCTTAATGGCTAGCGGGGGAGGGACAGATACGCAGTATTTT.

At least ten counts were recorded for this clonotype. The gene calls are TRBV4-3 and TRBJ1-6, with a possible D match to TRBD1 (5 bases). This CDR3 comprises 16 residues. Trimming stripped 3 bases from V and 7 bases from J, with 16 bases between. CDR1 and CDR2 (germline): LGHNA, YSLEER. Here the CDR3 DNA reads TGCGCCAGCAGCCAGGAGGGGACTCGTTGGAATTCACCCCTCCACTTT. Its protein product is CASSQEGTRWNSPLHF.

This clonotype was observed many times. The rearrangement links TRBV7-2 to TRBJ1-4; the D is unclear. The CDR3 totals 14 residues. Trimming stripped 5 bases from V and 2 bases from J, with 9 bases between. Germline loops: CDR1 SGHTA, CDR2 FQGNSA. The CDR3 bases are TGTGCCAGCAGCCAGGACGGTACTAATGAAAAACTGTTTTTT. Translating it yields CASSQDGTNEKLFF.

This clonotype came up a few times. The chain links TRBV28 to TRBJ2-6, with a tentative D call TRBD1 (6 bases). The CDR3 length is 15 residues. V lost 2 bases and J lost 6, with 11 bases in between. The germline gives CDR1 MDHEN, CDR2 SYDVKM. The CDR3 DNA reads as TGTGCCAGCAGTTTAGGGGCAGGGGCGGCCAACGTCCTGACTTTC. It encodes CASSLGAGAANVLTF.

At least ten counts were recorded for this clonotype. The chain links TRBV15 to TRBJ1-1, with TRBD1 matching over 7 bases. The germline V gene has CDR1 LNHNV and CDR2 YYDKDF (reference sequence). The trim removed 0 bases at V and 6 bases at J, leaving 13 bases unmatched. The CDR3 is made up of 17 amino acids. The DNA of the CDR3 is TGTGCCACCAGCAGAGATCAACAGGCAGGGGGGAAGCCTGAAGCTTTCTTT. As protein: CATSRDQQAGGKPEAFF.

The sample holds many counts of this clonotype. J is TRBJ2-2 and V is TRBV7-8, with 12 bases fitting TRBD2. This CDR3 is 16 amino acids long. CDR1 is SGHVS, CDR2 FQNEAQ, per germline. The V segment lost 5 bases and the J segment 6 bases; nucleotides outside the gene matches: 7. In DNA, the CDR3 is TGTGCCAGCAGCCCGAGGACTAGCGGGACACCCGGGGAGCTGTTTTTT. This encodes CASSPRTSGTPGELFF. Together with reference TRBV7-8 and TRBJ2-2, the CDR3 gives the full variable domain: GAGVSQSPRYKVAKRGQDVALRCDPISGHVSLFWYQQALGQGPEFLTYFQNEAQLDKSGLPSDRFFAERPEGSVSTLKIQRTQQEDSAVYLCASSPRTSGTPGELFFGEGSRLTVL.

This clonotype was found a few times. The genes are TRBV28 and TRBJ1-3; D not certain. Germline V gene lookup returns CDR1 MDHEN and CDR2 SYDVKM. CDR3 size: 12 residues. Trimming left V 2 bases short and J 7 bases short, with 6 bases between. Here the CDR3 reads CASSLSSNTIYF. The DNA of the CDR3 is TGTGCCAGCAGTTTAAGTTCCAACACCATATATTTT.

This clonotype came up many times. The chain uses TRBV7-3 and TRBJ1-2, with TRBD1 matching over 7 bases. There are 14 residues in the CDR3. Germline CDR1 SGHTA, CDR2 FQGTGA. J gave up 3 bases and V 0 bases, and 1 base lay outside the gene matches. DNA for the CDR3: TGTGCCAGCAGCTTAACAGGGGGCCACTATGGCTACACCTTC. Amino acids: CASSLTGGHYGYTF. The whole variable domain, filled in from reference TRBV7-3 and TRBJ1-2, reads GAGVSQTPSNKVTEKGKYVELRCDPISGHTALYWYRQSLGQGPEFLIYFQGTGAADDSGLPNDRFFAVRPEGSVSTLKIQRTERGDSAVYLCASSLTGGHYGYTFGSGTRLTVV.